These 30 T cell receptor beta chains share one sample of origin, sequenced in a study of CD8 T cells in ankylosing spondylitis. Study-wide findings and caveats: Typical of ankylosing spondylitis blood, it appeared, was a TCR beta motif of under 10 highly homologous variants.

No antigen is known for these receptors. TCRdb processed the 5' RACE reads anew with MiXCR; each CDR3 protein has one entry. The data hold hundreds of thousands of distinct CDR3 sequences, with roughly an eighth observed a single time. Sequencing input: blood, either unsorted or a sorted T cell fraction (not recorded which). These receptors were obtained from a male donor with ankylosing spondylitis.

V and J are TRBV7-9 and TRBJ2-7, with D perhaps matching TRBD2 (5 bases). Germline V gene sequence: CDR1 SEHNR, CDR2 FQNEAQ (reference sequence). There are 12 residues in the CDR3. Trimming pared 3 bases from V and 7 bases from J, leaving 10 bases between. Written as DNA, the CDR3 is TGTGCCAGCAGCTTTTACCCGGGGGAGCAGTACTTC. This codes for CASSFYPGEQYF.

V gene TRBV6-1 combines with J gene TRBJ2-7, with D perhaps matching TRBD2 (6 bases). Trimming took off 4 bases at V and 2 bases at J, with 12 bases between the two ends. This CDR3 has 14 amino acids. Germline V lookup: CDR1 MNHNS, CDR2 SASEGT. The CDR3 DNA is TGTGCCAGCAGTGGGTGGGGGGTTCCCTACGAGCAGTACTTC. Its translation: CASSGWGVPYEQYF.

This clonotype was counted only a few times. The rearrangement links TRBV5-1 to TRBJ2-1, with 7 bases fitting TRBD2. Germline V gene sequence: CDR1 SGHRS, CDR2 YFSETQ. J gave up 10 bases and V 7 bases, and 8 bases lay outside the gene matches. This CDR3 contains 12 residues. CDR3 residues: CASFLWGGEQFF. The CDR3 region has the DNA TGCGCCAGCTTCTTGTGGGGGGGGGAGCAGTTCTTC.

This rearrangement joins TRBV7-9 to TRBJ2-1; D remains unclear. Trimming cost V 4 bases and J 8 bases, with 15 bases left between them. This CDR3 has 14 amino acids. Germline V CDR1 and CDR2: SEHNR, FQNEAQ (reference sequence). The CDR3 here is CASSYSTERDEQFF. CDR3 in DNA: TGTGCCAGCAGCTATTCAACGGAACGAGATGAGCAGTTCTTC.

This clonotype was detected a few times. This rearrangement joins TRBV6-1 to TRBJ2-1; 7 bases match TRBD2. This CDR3 comprises 15 residues. J lost 3 bases, V lost 5 bases, and 7 bases had no gene match. The germline V gene has CDR1 MNHNS and CDR2 SASEGT. CDR3 nucleotides: TGTGCCAGCAGTCTTCTAGCGGAACTCTACAATGAGCAGTTCTTC. Amino acid sequence: CASSLLAELYNEQFF.

This clonotype was found a few times. The chain joins TRBV27 to TRBJ2-1; no reliable D call. In germline, CDR1 is MNHEY, CDR2 SMNVEV (reference sequence). Trimming stripped 3 bases from V and 9 bases from J, with 9 bases between. The CDR3 sequence is 12 residues long. The CDR3: CASSFSGREQFF. CDR3 nucleotide sequence: TGTGCCAGCAGTTTCAGTGGTCGTGAGCAGTTCTTC.

There are a few counts of this clonotype. CDR3 coding DNA: TGTGCCAGCAGCTTAAGCGGGAGAATAGAGAATGAGCAGTTCTTC. It translates to CASSLSGRIENEQFF. The chain uses TRBV7-2 and TRBJ2-1; 8 bases line up with TRBD2. J was trimmed by 7 bases and V by 2 bases; bases with no gene match: 7. The CDR3 contains 15 residues. Germline assignment: CDR1 SGHTA and CDR2 FQGNSA.

V usage is TRBV27 and J usage is TRBJ2-3; D perhaps matches TRBD2 (6 bases). The ends were cut back, 5 bases at V and 2 bases at J, with 11 bases in the middle. The CDR3 is 14 amino acids. Germline V gene sequence: CDR1 MNHEY, CDR2 SMNVEV (reference sequence). This CDR3 is CASSPTGLTDTQYF. The DNA of the CDR3 is TGTGCCAGCAGTCCAACGGGACTCACAGATACGCAGTATTTT.

The CDR3 sequence: CASSLGSREGETQYF. CDR3 nucleotide sequence: TGTGCCAGCAGCTTAGGGTCTCGGGAAGGAGAGACCCAGTACTTC. The chain combines TRBV7-6 with TRBJ2-5, with D possibly TRBD2 on 5 matching bases. The CDR3 sequence is 15 residues long. Germline V lookup: CDR1 SGHVS, CDR2 FNYEAQ. Trimming shortened V by 1 base and J by 4 bases, and 13 bases separated the two germline ends.

The chain couples TRBV5-8 to TRBJ2-7, with D tentatively TRBD2 (7 bases). Trimming removed 5 bases at V and 2 bases at J, with 17 bases between. Per the germline V gene, CDR1 is SGHTS and CDR2 is YDEGEE. The CDR3 covers 15 residues. The CDR3 DNA reads TGTGCCAGCAGACTGGGGGGGGACACTCCCTACGAGCAGTACGTC. This gives the protein CASRLGGDTPYEQYV.

This clonotype was recorded a few times. The V gene is TRBV19, the J gene TRBJ1-1; D is perhaps TRBD1 (6 bases). The germline V gene has CDR1 LNHDA and CDR2 SQIVND (reference sequence). The CDR3 has 15 residues. Trimming stripped 6 bases from V and 0 bases from J, with 14 bases between. CDR3 coding DNA: TGTGCCAGTAGCCCGACGGGGGGCCTGAACACTGAAGCTTTCTTT. It specifies CASSPTGGLNTEAFF.

This clonotype was observed a handful of times. The chain couples TRBV20-1 to TRBJ2-1; D may be TRBD2 (6 bases). This CDR3 contains 16 residues. Germline loops: CDR1 DFQATT, CDR2 SNEGSKA (reference sequence). Between the trimmed V and J ends, which lost 5 bases and 0 bases, there was a span of 17 bases. CDR3 residues: CSAPVPGSGSYNEQFF. CDR3 nucleotide sequence: TGCAGTGCTCCGGTACCCGGGAGTGGCTCCTACAATGAGCAGTTCTTC.

This clonotype has a handful of counts. The chain couples TRBV15 to TRBJ2-1, with D possibly TRBD2 on 6 matching bases. V shed 0 bases and J shed 1 base, with 10 bases lying between them. CDR3 size: 16 residues. Per germline, CDR1 LNHNV and CDR2 YYDKDF (reference sequence). CDR3 protein: CATSRERAGSYNEQFF. The CDR3 DNA reads TGTGCCACCAGCAGAGAGCGCGCGGGATCCTACAATGAGCAGTTCTTC.

The chain uses TRBV4-2 and TRBJ2-3; D gene uncertain. There are 16 residues in the CDR3. Per the germline V gene, CDR1 is LGHNA and CDR2 is YNFKEQ. Trimming left V 0 bases short and J 2 bases short, with 12 bases between. Here the CDR3 reads CASSQEQRRPTDTQYF. DNA for the CDR3: TGTGCCAGCAGCCAAGAACAGCGTAGACCCACAGATACGCAGTATTTT.

This clonotype has a handful of counts. The CDR3 DNA reads TGCAGCGGCGAACGACAGGCGTACAATGAGCAGTTCTTC. It yields the protein CSGERQAYNEQFF. The rearrangement links TRBV29-1 to TRBJ2-1, with a weak D call TRBD1 (6 bases). The V gene lost 7 bases and the J gene lost 4 bases, with 14 bases spanning the gap. The CDR3 is made up of 13 amino acids. The germline V gene has CDR1 SQVTM and CDR2 ANQGSEA.

The rearrangement joins TRBV2 to TRBJ2-1; D is possibly TRBD2 (6 bases). V was trimmed by 6 bases and J by 5 bases, leaving 20 bases between them. There are 16 residues in the CDR3. Germline V lookup: CDR1 SNHLY, CDR2 FYNNEI. DNA for the CDR3: TGTGCCAGCAGCCTTAGCCGGGACTCGCCCCACAATGAGCAGTTCTTC. It encodes CASSLSRDSPHNEQFF. Combining the CDR3 with reference TRBV2 and TRBJ2-1 gives the whole variable domain EPEVTQTPSHQVTQMGQEVILRCVPISNHLYFYWYRQILGQKVEFLVSFYNNEISEKSEIFDDQFSVERPDGSNFTLKIRSTKLEDSAMYFCASSLSRDSPHNEQFFGPGTRLTVL.

This clonotype was counted between two and nine times. J is TRBJ1-2 and V is TRBV5-1, with D unclear. The CDR3 covers 16 residues. V lost 2 bases and J lost 4, with 18 bases in between. Germline V gene lookup returns CDR1 SGHRS and CDR2 YFSETQ. CDR3 sequence reads: CASSFGTRPTVYGYTF. CDR3 nucleotide sequence: TGCGCCAGCAGCTTTGGAACCCGACCCACAGTCTATGGCTACACCTTC.

This chain uses TRBV20-1 with TRBJ1-3, with TRBD1 matching over 7 bases. With V trimmed by 6 bases and J by 4 bases, 9 bases remained unmatched. The CDR3 length is 14 residues. CDR1 DFQATT and CDR2 SNEGSKA come from the germline V gene (reference sequence). The CDR3 DNA sequence: TGCAGTGCCGAAACAGGGGTCTTCGGAAACACCATATATTTT. Translation gives CSAETGVFGNTIYF.

There are many counts of this clonotype. The rearrangement links TRBV29-1 to TRBJ1-3; 8 nucleotides align to TRBD1. V dropped 5 bases and J dropped 4; count of bases not matched to a gene: 10. CDR3 length equals 15 residues. In germline, CDR1 is SQVTM, CDR2 ANQGSEA. CDR3: CSVRTGSNFGNTIYF. In nucleotides, the CDR3 is TGCAGCGTTAGGACAGGGAGTAACTTCGGAAACACCATATATTTT.

This clonotype was detected only a few times. The CDR3: CASSSTAYEQYF. The CDR3 bases are TGTGCCAGCAGCTCGACAGCCTACGAGCAGTACTTC. This chain joins TRBV7-2 and TRBJ2-7, with a weak D call TRBD1 (5 bases). The germline V gene encodes CDR1 SGHTA and CDR2 FQGNSA. The CDR3 is 12 amino acids. Deletions cut 4 bases from V and 2 bases from J, with 6 bases between.

This clonotype has more than one count but fewer than ten. The chain employs TRBV3-1 and TRBJ2-1; 7 bases are a match to TRBD2. CDR1 LGHDT and CDR2 YNNKEL come from the germline V gene (reference sequence). V dropped 4 bases and J dropped 9; count of bases not matched to a gene: 12. The CDR3 has 15 amino acids. CDR3 region: CASSPPGPRGGEQFF. CDR3 nucleotides: TGTGCCAGCAGCCCCCCGGGACCGCGCGGGGGTGAGCAGTTCTTC.

The chain is built from TRBV2 and TRBJ1-2; D ambiguous. The CDR3 is 13 residues long. V was clipped by 0 bases and J by 8 bases, with 10 bases between them. Germline V gives CDR1 SNHLY, CDR2 FYNNEI. CDR3 DNA: TGTGCCAGCAGTGAAGCTACCATCCGCGGCTACACCTTC. Its protein is CASSEATIRGYTF.

The chain links TRBV12-3 or TRBV12-4 to TRBJ2-1; D unclear. Trimming cost V 5 bases and J 0 bases, with 8 bases left between them. This CDR3 is 14 amino acids long. The CDR3 reads CASSGTDSYNEQFF. CDR3 nucleotides: TGTGCCAGCAGTGGTACGGACTCCTACAATGAGCAGTTCTTC.

The gene calls are TRBV24-1 and TRBJ2-1; the match to TRBD1 covers 9 bases. CDR3 length: 15 residues. The V gene end was trimmed by 4 bases and the J gene end by 10 bases; junction bases not matched to a gene: 10. Germline CDR1 and CDR2: KGHDR and SFDVKD. This CDR3 is CATSDPGTGYSEQFF. DNA of the CDR3: TGTGCCACCAGTGACCCCGGGACAGGGTATTCGGAGCAGTTCTTC.

This clonotype was detected a few times. V usage is TRBV5-1 and J usage is TRBJ2-5; possibly TRBD1 for D (6 bases). CDR1 SGHRS and CDR2 YFSETQ come from the germline V gene. The CDR3 sequence is 14 residues long. V lost 4 bases and J lost 7, with 17 bases in between. CDR3 residues: CASSPQTSGVTQYF. DNA for the CDR3: TGCGCCAGCAGCCCACAGACGTCAGGGGTGACCCAGTACTTC.

The gene calls are TRBV29-1 and TRBJ2-2; D remains ambiguous. The CDR3 consists of 13 residues. From germline, CDR1 is SQVTM and CDR2 ANQGSEA. V shed 2 bases and J shed 1 base, with 5 bases lying between them. CDR3 DNA sequence: TGCAGCGTTGAAAGACAGAACACCGGGGAGCTGTTTTTT. Protein sequence: CSVERQNTGELFF.

This clonotype was found many times. The genes are TRBV12-3 or TRBV12-4 and TRBJ2-7; TRBD2 agrees at 8 bases. Trimming removed 5 bases from V and 4 bases from J; junction bases left unmatched: 7. There are 14 residues in the CDR3. CDR3 loop: CASSLVSGIYEQYF. In DNA, the CDR3 is TGTGCCAGCAGTCTAGTTAGCGGGATTTACGAGCAGTACTTC.

This clonotype was found many times. The CDR3 DNA reads TGTGCCATCACCCCCGCTGAGGCGGGAGTCTACAATGAGCAGTTCTTC. Encoded protein: CAITPAEAGVYNEQFF. This chain joins TRBV10-3 and TRBJ2-1; TRBD2 aligns across 7 bases. V lost 7 bases and J lost 3; bases outside the gene matches: 12. Germline values: CDR1 ENHRY, CDR2 SYGVKD. The CDR3 consists of 16 residues.

CDR3 in DNA: TGCGCCAGCAGCTTGGCGAGTCCCTTGCAGGAGACCCAGTACTTC. Amino acid sequence: CASSLASPLQETQYF. This rearrangement joins TRBV5-1 to TRBJ2-5; D is undetermined. Trimming stripped 0 bases from V and 5 bases from J, with 14 bases between. The V gene's germline CDR1 is SGHRS and CDR2 YFSETQ. This CDR3 comprises 15 residues.

In its sample, this clonotype was seen many times. The V gene is TRBV25-1, the J gene TRBJ2-3, with TRBD1 as a possible D gene (6 bases). The germline V gene encodes CDR1 MGHDK and CDR2 SYGVNS. With 2 bases removed from V and 2 bases from J, the gap between germline ends came to 11 bases. The CDR3 contains 15 residues. The CDR3 sequence: CASSEAGAHTDTQYF. The CDR3 bases are TGTGCCAGCAGTGAAGCAGGGGCCCACACAGATACGCAGTATTTT.